In this sample, the clone carrying this T cell receptor beta chain turned up a few times. V was shortened by 5 bases and J by 0 bases, with 8 bases between the two germline ends. Looked up from germline, CDR1 is SGHNT and CDR2 is YYREEE (reference sequence). The CDR3 sequence is 13 residues long. In the original analysis: How many nucleated cells were present was estimated from reference gene primer amplification. Generated by immunoSEQ multiplex PCR, the TCRdb table keeps only in-frame clones and is missing some. The D gene and trimming were derived from the DNA, and the V and J assignments and clone size from that table. The data hold approximately 220,000 clones, with about four fifths observed a single time. This record belongs to a study of blood T cell repertoires in COVID-19. Across the whole study: The analysed material was cDNA or gDNA that came from T cells, B-cell-depleted T cells, or PBMCs.

Sequencing was carried out using peripheral blood. The chain uses TRBV5-4 and TRBJ2-5; D might be TRBD2 (5 bases). This clonotype was sampled from a woman aged 25 to 45 who had recovered from COVID-19. CDR3 sequence: CASSTGYQETQYF. The CDR3 nucleotides are TGTGCCAGCAGTACGGGGTACCAAGAGACCCAGTACTTC.